The clone carrying this T cell receptor beta chain was detected ten times or more. With 5 bases clipped from V and 6 bases from J, the junction kept 8 bases outside the gene matches. The germline gives CDR1 SGHTA, CDR2 FQGTGA. There are 15 residues in the CDR3. There were TCR beta CDR3 regions amplified from RNA transcripts. RT-PCR in the first round (using the HTBI primer set) targeted the TCR CDR3. MiXCR, run by TCRdb on the multiplex PCR reads, gives a single entry per CDR3 protein. The top ten clones hold about 6.6% of a sample with about 600,000 distinct CDR3 sequences, 11% to 15% of them seen once. The sample originates from a study of T cells in Graves' hyperthyroidism and ophthalmopathy.

The rearrangement joins TRBV7-3 to TRBJ2-1, with TRBD2 identical over 9 bases. The sequence was obtained from a woman aged 18-29 years with Graves' ophthalmopathy. The sequenced sample consisted of blood. The CDR3 region is CASSRNEGLANEQFF. The CDR3 DNA is TGTGCCAGCAGCAGAAACGAGGGACTAGCCAATGAGCAGTTCTTC.